This T cell receptor (beta chain) was sequenced for a study of molecular identifiers for immune sequencing clone quantification (dated by TCRdb to 2016 to 2018). Some background on the complete study: In a replicate experiment, RNA from around 20,000 or 100,000 naive CD8 T cells was split into five aliquots, four of which were sequenced. The study was a methods study using CD8 T cells to benchmark molecular-identifier clustering-based TCR repertoire sequencing (MIDCIRS) and TCR RNA copy counting. What the authors observed across the whole study: Spiked-in Jurkat TCR RNA equivalent to a single cell was reported to be detectable even among 850,000 to 1,000,000 naive CD8 T cells. Modeling indicated about three TCR RNA copies recovered per cell, compared with approximately 10 by digital PCR, which implies a capture efficiency of about 27%. Highly expanded clone sizes could be underestimated if identical TCR molecules share a barcode. When barcode sub-clustering was left out, chimeric consensus sequences inflated TCR diversity, with chimeras reaching as high as 47%. Spiked-in Jurkat TCR RNA (approximately 10 copies' worth), which is not part of the donor repertoire, was contained in the naive libraries. In CMV-specific effector cells, clones with more than 20 RNA copies contained over 98% of molecules, whereas in naive cells such clones contained under 1% of molecules.

Library construction relied on PCR. The sequencer listed for this sample is Illumina HiSeq 4000. Preparation of bulk TCR libraries followed a previously described approach, with the TCR primers listed in Table S5. Total RNA was purified with the Qiagen AllPrep DNA/RNA kit. Before analysis, reads from multiple sequencing runs of the same library were pooled. The study's own analysis went as follows. Reads were retained only if an exact TCR constant sequence was present, and the retained reads were trimmed to 150 nt and grouped according to their 12-nt molecular barcodes. Within each barcode group, reads were sub-clustered at a 15% Levenshtein threshold, and quality-weighted consensus sequences were built per RNA molecule. Non-functional sequences were discarded, and so were lower-count sequences lying one edit away from another sequence. Based on a fit of two negative binomial distributions, barcode sub-clusters having less than 20% of the maximum read count were discarded. Clones were called with MiXCR by TCRdb after fastp trimmed the public reads at Q25, and only in-frame beta chains were retained. Rows are combined by CDR3 protein, so each entry shows the most common genes and DNA. The V and J calls were not made by the authors but by TCRdb's processing. The sample contains about 640,000 distinct CDR3 sequences, roughly 21% of them found a single time. The ten largest clones add up to 0.85% of the sample.

The CDR3 measures 14 amino acids from cysteine to phenylalanine. Only the CDR3 DNA stays, 42 bases, in frame from base 1. In the germline V gene, CDR1 corresponds to ENHRY and CDR2 to SYGVKD. The V and J ends are trimmed by 0 bases and 6 bases, leaving 11 bases between them. Libraries of naive CD8 T cells were built from anywhere between about 20,000 and 1,000,000 sorted cells, with 10%, 30% or 50% of the purified RNA used. Naive CD8 T cells, defined as CD8+CD4-CCR7+CD45RA+, were FACS-sorted into RLT Plus buffer on a BD FACSAria II. Detection sensitivity was tested by spiking Jurkat RNA equal to roughly nine TCR copies' worth into samples containing about 17,000-1,000,000 naive CD8 T cells. Enrichment of CD8 T cells was performed with RosetteSep CD8+ T Cell Enrichment Cocktail and Ficoll-Paque, after which ACK red cell lysis was carried out. This clonotype was picked up a small number of times. Its binding antigen is unknown. No much larger clonotype is one base removed from it; base qualities were not supplied.

Sequenced: naive CD8+ T cells from blood, with Jurkat cell RNA spiked in. Explained via the paper, the cell subset or site label denotes: FACS-sorted CD8+CD4-CCR7+CD45RA+ naive T cells. This clonotype was obtained from a human donor in good health. Some libraries in this study had Jurkat cell RNA spiked in. The chain is assembled from TRBV10-3 and TRBJ1-1; the D region possibly corresponds to TRBD1 (6 bases align). The DNA is as follows: TGTGCCATCAGTGAGTCTACCAGGGGCCCTGAAGCTTTCTTT. This gives the protein CAISESTRGPEAFF.